One and the same sample provided the 19 T cell receptor beta chains below, sequenced in a study of blood T cells in healthy people across ages. Next came a second PCR, run for about 7 to 12 cycles, which used a sample-barcoded 5' primer along with a J-beta primer mix. TCRdb analysed the 5' RACE reads with MiXCR anew, one entry per CDR3 protein. The sample shows roughly 680,000 distinct CDR3 sequences, 52% of them seen only once. The sample taken for sequencing was blood. Every receptor here comes from a woman over 75 in good health.

Concerning this clonotype: A much larger clone differs by one base, so this may be a read error. J is TRBJ2-1 and V is TRBV5-1; D is unclear. The CDR3 has 15 amino acids. Trimming shortened V by 2 bases and J by 10 bases, and 19 bases separated the two germline ends. CDR1 SGHRS and CDR2 YFSETQ come from the germline V gene. CDR3 amino acids: CASSFIDPHGNEQFF. The CDR3, as DNA: TGCGCCAGCAGCTTTATTGATCCACACGGTAACGAGCAGTTCTTC.

This clonotype occurred a few times. A much larger clone lies one base from this, so it may be a read error. V and J are TRBV20-1 and TRBJ2-1, with D hard to call. This CDR3 region has 13 residues. The V end lost 0 bases, the J end lost 13 bases, and 16 bases lay between the germline ends. Germline CDR1 reads DFQATT; CDR2 reads SNEGSKA (reference sequence). CDR3 protein: CSARDLVDETQFF. Here the CDR3 DNA reads TGCAGTGCTAGAGATTTGGTGGACGAGACCCAGTTCTTC.

This clonotype was observed a single time. The CDR3 region is CASTPENQETQYF. The CDR3 DNA is TGTGCCAGCACCCCGGAGAACCAAGAGACCCAGTACTTC. V and J are TRBV6-6 and TRBJ2-5; D gene ambiguous. CDR1 MNHNY and CDR2 SVGAGI come from the germline V gene (reference sequence). This CDR3 has 13 amino acids. Trimming pared 7 bases from V and 0 bases from J, leaving 9 bases between.

Concerning this clonotype itself: Given a much more abundant clone one base away, this may be a read error. This chain joins TRBV20-1 and TRBJ2-1, with D tentatively TRBD2 (5 bases). This CDR3 has 15 residues. The germline gives CDR1 DFQATT, CDR2 SNEGSKA (reference sequence). The CDR3 region has the DNA TGCGGTGCGAGAGGTAGAGGGCGTCCCTACAATGAGCAGTTCTTC. Translated, it gives CGARGRGRPYNEQFF.

The chain is built from TRBV20-1 and TRBJ2-7; 7 nucleotides align to TRBD1. The CDR3 is 14 residues long. From germline, CDR1 is DFQATT and CDR2 SNEGSKA (reference sequence). Trimming took 0 bases from V and 5 from J; bases not matched to a gene: 7. Here the CDR3 reads CSAREGTARDEQYF. DNA of the CDR3: TGCAGTGCTAGAGAGGGGACAGCAAGGGACGAGCAGTACTTC.

The gene calls are TRBV20-1 and TRBJ1-2; D remains unclear. CDR3 size: 13 residues. V shed 5 bases and J shed 3 bases, with 13 bases lying between them. Germline V gives CDR1 DFQATT, CDR2 SNEGSKA (reference sequence). CDR3 residues: CSALFPTDYGYTF. DNA of the CDR3: TGCAGTGCTCTCTTCCCCACCGACTATGGCTACACCTTC.

There are a few counts of this clonotype. The chain combines TRBV12-3 or TRBV12-4 with TRBJ2-5, with 14 bases fitting TRBD2. The V gene end was trimmed by 2 bases and the J gene end by 2 bases; junction bases not matched to a gene: 1. This CDR3 is 16 amino acids long. The CDR3 sequence is CASSLRLAGGQETQYF. The CDR3 DNA reads as TGTGCCAGCAGTTTAAGACTAGCGGGAGGGCAAGAGACCCAGTACTTC.

The chain links TRBV12-3 or TRBV12-4 to TRBJ2-7, with TRBD1 matching 9 bases. J was trimmed by 5 bases and V by 7 bases; bases with no gene match: 9. The CDR3 consists of 14 residues. The chain's CDR3 is CASTQSTGGNEQYF. The CDR3 DNA follows: TGTGCCAGCACCCAATCGACAGGGGGGAACGAGCAGTACTTC.

This chain links TRBV20-1 with TRBJ2-1, with 9 bases aligning to TRBD2. Germline lookup yields CDR1 DFQATT and CDR2 SNEGSKA (reference sequence). This CDR3 comprises 18 residues. V was clipped by 6 bases and J by 0 bases; unmatched bases: 15. The chain's CDR3 is CSAQGQLEAGGSYNEQFF. Here the CDR3 DNA reads TGCAGTGCACAGGGGCAGCTCGAAGCGGGAGGCTCCTACAATGAGCAGTTCTTC.

This chain uses TRBV6-5 with TRBJ2-1; 15 bases align to TRBD2. CDR1 is MNHEY and CDR2 is SVGAGI in the germline V gene. The CDR3 spans 15 residues. J was trimmed by 10 bases and V by 5 bases; bases with no gene match: 6. In DNA form, the CDR3 reads TGTGCCAGCAGTAAGGGACTAGCGGGGGGTGGAGAGCAGTTCTTC. Amino acids: CASSKGLAGGGEQFF.

This rearrangement joins TRBV25-1 to TRBJ2-2; weak D call: TRBD1 (6 bases). The CDR3 runs to 13 residues. With 11 bases removed from V and 1 base from J, the gap between germline ends came to 11 bases. From germline, CDR1 is MGHDK and CDR2 SYGVNS. The CDR3 here is CAGKQGNTGELFF. The CDR3 region has the DNA TGTGCCGGGAAACAGGGGAACACCGGGGAGCTGTTTTTT.

The genes are TRBV28 and TRBJ2-5; TRBD1 matches 8 bases. Gene TRBJ2-7 matches the end of the DNA better, so the J call may be wrong. Germline CDR1 is MDHEN and CDR2 is SYDVKM. This CDR3 contains 16 residues. This chain's CDR3 is CASSPLGQGSSYEQYF. The CDR3 DNA is TGTGCCAGCAGCCCCCTTGGACAGGGAAGCTCCTACGAGCAGTACTTC.

This sequence joins TRBV7-3 and TRBJ2-3; weak D call: TRBD1 (5 bases). This CDR3 contains 13 residues. Germline values: CDR1 SGHTA, CDR2 FQGTGA. Trimming removed 5 bases at V and 3 bases at J, with 9 bases between. CDR3 sequence: CASSQAGTDTQYF. The CDR3 region has the DNA TGTGCCAGCAGCCAAGCAGGGACAGATACGCAGTATTTT. The full variable domain, with the rest looked up from reference TRBV7-3 and TRBJ2-3, is GAGVSQTPSNKVTEKGKYVELRCDPISGHTALYWYRQSLGQGPEFLIYFQGTGAADDSGLPNDRFFAVRPEGSVSTLKIQRTERGDSAVYLCASSQAGTDTQYFGPGTRLTVL.

The chain couples TRBV7-9 to TRBJ2-1, with a tentative D call TRBD1 (6 bases). This CDR3 has 16 residues. Deletions cut 1 base from V and 5 bases from J, with 15 bases between. Germline CDR1 reads SEHNR; CDR2 reads FQNEAQ (reference sequence). The CDR3, as DNA: TGTGCCAGCAGCTTAGGAACCGTGACAGGCCACAATGAGCAGTTCTTC. Amino acid sequence: CASSLGTVTGHNEQFF.

The chain couples TRBV6-2 or TRBV6-3 to TRBJ1-4; the D is unclear. V gave up 5 bases and J gave up 8 bases, with 9 bases separating them. The CDR3 loop spans 12 amino acids. CDR1 MNHEY and CDR2 SVGEGT come from the germline V gene. The CDR3 here is CASSDAREKLFF. CDR3 nucleotide sequence: TGTGCCAGCAGTGACGCGCGGGAAAAACTGTTTTTT.

CDR3 nucleotides: TGTGCCAGCAGTTACCCACCAGGGGGCCGCGACTTCAGGAACTATGGCTACACCTTC. Translation gives CASSYPPGGRDFRNYGYTF. The chain employs TRBV6-2 or TRBV6-3 and TRBJ1-2; TRBD1 aligns across 8 bases. This CDR3 spans 19 amino acids. CDR1 and CDR2 (germline): MNHEY, SVGEGT. V dropped 2 bases and J dropped 2; count of bases not matched to a gene: 16.

Remarks on this clonotype: Given a far larger clone just one base away, this is likely a sequencing read error. The chain employs TRBV12-3 or TRBV12-4 and TRBJ1-5; D is uncertain. The length of the CDR3 is 12 residues. CDR3 sequence (DNA): TGTGCCAGCAGTTTAAGCAATCAGCTCCAGCATTTT. It specifies CASSLSNQLQHF.

This chain uses TRBV6-1 with TRBJ1-1; D might be TRBD1 (5 bases). Germline V lookup: CDR1 MNHNS, CDR2 SASEGT. Trimming removed 4 bases from V and 6 bases from J, with 21 bases in between. This CDR3 comprises 16 residues. Here the CDR3 DNA reads TGTGCCAGCAGTGTAGTAGGGCTTTTTCTGGGGGCTGAAGCTTTCTTT. Its protein product is CASSVVGLFLGAEAFF.

This clonotype has ten or more counts. A much larger clone sits a single nucleotide away, making a read error possible. This chain joins TRBV6-5 and TRBJ2-7, with no clear D. The CDR3 loop spans 14 amino acids. The germline V gene encodes CDR1 MNHEY and CDR2 SVGAGI. V gave up 0 bases and J gave up 7 bases, with 13 bases separating them. The CDR3 reads CASSYSKTPNEQYF. The CDR3 DNA follows: TGTGCCAGCAGTTACTCAAAAACTCCTAATGAGCAGTACTTC.